The 18 T cell receptor beta chains below were found in one sample sequenced in a study of regulatory T cells in long-lasting Graves disease. Investigators prepared the TCR beta libraries by applying iRepertoire HTBI primers and Arm-PCR of CDR3 regions. TCRdb recomputed calls from the multiplex PCR reads with MiXCR, one row per CDR3 protein. Of approximately 540,000 distinct CDR3 sequences detected, 9.5% to 15% appear once; the ten largest clones hold more than 8%. Time point reported: newly diagnosed GD, antithyroid drugs for less than 3 months. The TCR library was made from RNA extracted from PBMCs. The same specimen was also included in a second study, on T cells in Graves' hyperthyroidism and ophthalmopathy.

The sample was peripheral blood mononuclear cells (PBMCs), taken at new diagnosis, from a patient treated with antithyroid drugs. These receptors all stem from a woman in her thirties with Graves disease.

The gene calls are TRBV2 and TRBJ2-7; D is unclear. With 4 bases removed from V and 5 bases from J, the gap between germline ends came to 6 bases. Germline CDR1 SNHLY, CDR2 FYNNEI. This CDR3 is built from 11 residues. The CDR3 is CASSGQDEQYF. CDR3 DNA: TGTGCCAGCAGTGGACAAGACGAGCAGTACTTC.

This clonotype showed up just a few times. The genes are TRBV6-2 or TRBV6-3 and TRBJ1-4, with D maybe TRBD1 (6 bases). Germline V gene data show CDR1 as MNHEY and CDR2 as SVGEGT. This CDR3 contains 14 residues. Trimming cost V 6 bases and J 6 bases, with 14 bases left between them. The CDR3 is CASRTGGQDEKLFF. The CDR3, as DNA: TGTGCCAGCAGGACGGGGGGGCAGGATGAAAAACTGTTTTTT.

In its sample, this clonotype was seen many times. The chain carries TRBV20-1 and TRBJ1-1; D gene uncertain. CDR1 DFQATT and CDR2 SNEGSKA come from the germline V gene (reference sequence). V lost 1 base and J lost 1, with 10 bases in between. The length of the CDR3 is 14 residues. Here the CDR3 reads CSARVGRSNTEAFF. The CDR3, as DNA: TGCAGTGCTAGAGTCGGCAGATCGAACACTGAAGCTTTCTTT.

This clonotype was seen a handful of times. The chain has TRBV9 and TRBJ2-1; D unclear. Trimming took off 5 bases at V and 8 bases at J, with 17 bases between the two ends. Looked up from germline, CDR1 is SGDLS and CDR2 is YYNGEE. The CDR3 is 14 residues long. The CDR3 loop is CASSPTSIPDEQFF. In DNA form, the CDR3 reads TGTGCCAGCAGTCCCACGTCCATCCCCGATGAGCAGTTCTTC.

The sample holds many counts of this clonotype. V and J are TRBV12-3 or TRBV12-4 and TRBJ1-5; D is undetermined. Trimming left V 6 bases short and J 5 bases short, with 17 bases between. The CDR3 is made up of 15 amino acids. This CDR3 reads CASSLSGERDQPQHF. CDR3 coding DNA: TGTGCCAGCAGCCTAAGCGGTGAGAGAGATCAGCCCCAGCATTTT.

This clonotype occurred many times. This rearrangement joins TRBV3-1 to TRBJ2-7, with 9 bases identical to TRBD2. Germline CDR1 is LGHDT and CDR2 is YNNKEL (reference sequence). The CDR3 contains 14 residues. V dropped 6 bases and J dropped 4; count of bases not matched to a gene: 7. CDR3 protein: CASSLAGPPYEQYF. In nucleotides, the CDR3 is TGTGCCAGCAGTCTAGCGGGACCGCCATACGAGCAGTACTTC.

This clonotype came up a few times. The chain uses TRBV19 and TRBJ2-5; D unclear. This CDR3 region has 14 residues. The V gene lost 5 bases and the J gene lost 1 base, with 11 bases spanning the gap. Germline loops: CDR1 LNHDA, CDR2 SQIVND (reference sequence). The CDR3 reads CASSQQILQETQYF. CDR3 in DNA: TGTGCCAGTAGTCAACAGATACTCCAAGAGACCCAGTACTTC.

This clonotype showed up many times. The chain joins TRBV15 to TRBJ2-7; 7 positions match TRBD1. CDR3 length: 15 amino acids. J lost 4 bases, V lost 7 bases, and 13 bases had no gene match. The germline V gene has CDR1 LNHNV and CDR2 YYDKDF (reference sequence). CDR3 in amino acids: CATTNQQGIGYEQYF. CDR3 in DNA: TGTGCCACCACCAACCAACAGGGGATCGGTTACGAGCAGTACTTC. Full variable domain (remainder filled in from reference TRBV15 and TRBJ2-7): DAMVIQNPRYQVTQFGKPVTLSCSQTLNHNVMYWYQQKSSQAPKLLFHYYDKDFNNEADTPDNFQSRRPNTSFCFLDIRSPGLGDTAMYLCATTNQQGIGYEQYFGPGTRLTVT.

This clonotype was seen repeatedly, ten times or more. The gene calls are TRBV2 and TRBJ2-7; D call uncertain. The CDR3 is made up of 13 amino acids. Germline-derived CDR1 and CDR2 are SNHLY and FYNNEI. Trimming left V 6 bases short and J 0 bases short, with 9 bases between. DNA for the CDR3: TGTGCCAGCAGGCAGGAAGGCTCCTACGAGCAGTACTTC. It codes for CASRQEGSYEQYF.

J is TRBJ2-5 and V is TRBV18; perhaps TRBD1 as D (5 bases). Germline-derived CDR1 and CDR2 are KGHSH and LQKENI. Trimming removed 0 bases from V and 0 bases from J, with 11 bases in between. This CDR3 spans 16 amino acids. The CDR3 is CASSPPDRHHQETQYF. The CDR3 DNA reads TGTGCCAGCTCACCACCTGACAGACACCACCAAGAGACCCAGTACTTC.

This clonotype was observed many times. This rearrangement joins TRBV2 to TRBJ1-5; possible D gene TRBD1, 6 bases. CDR3 size: 14 residues. Germline V lookup: CDR1 SNHLY, CDR2 FYNNEI. V dropped 5 bases and J dropped 5 bases, with 13 bases sitting between them. The CDR3 protein is CASSSTGRYQPQHF. CDR3 DNA sequence: TGTGCCAGCAGTTCTACAGGGCGCTATCAGCCCCAGCATTTT.

Only a few counts were recorded for this clonotype. The genes are TRBV18 and TRBJ1-4; the match to TRBD1 covers 9 bases. V shed 3 bases, J shed 5 bases, and the junction held 7 bases outside the gene matches. Germline V gene lookup returns CDR1 KGHSH and CDR2 LQKENI. This CDR3 region has 16 residues. In nucleotides, the CDR3 is TGTGCCAGCTCACCTCGGACCGGGACAGGGAATGAAAAACTGTTTTTT. Translating it yields CASSPRTGTGNEKLFF.

This clonotype was detected many times. V usage is TRBV5-1 and J usage is TRBJ1-1, with D possibly being TRBD1 (5 bases). The CDR3 consists of 15 residues. Germline CDR1 SGHRS, CDR2 YFSETQ. V gave up 0 bases and J gave up 2 bases, with 11 bases separating them. The CDR3 loop is CASSLGGDSNTEAFF. As DNA, the CDR3 is TGCGCCAGCAGCTTGGGGGGGGACTCTAACACTGAAGCTTTCTTT.

This rearrangement joins TRBV5-6 to TRBJ1-6; no clear D. The CDR3 contains 14 residues. CDR1 is SGHDT and CDR2 is YYEEEE in the germline V gene. V was clipped by 7 bases and J by 8 bases, with 16 bases between them. The CDR3 region has the DNA TGTGCCAGCCGGAACCAGGTCGGGGATTCACCCCTCCACTTT. It translates to CASRNQVGDSPLHF.

There are a few counts of this clonotype. The chain uses TRBV7-9 and TRBJ1-4, with 7 bases identical to TRBD1. CDR3 length: 15 residues. Per the germline V gene, CDR1 is SEHNR and CDR2 is FQNEAQ (reference sequence). With 5 bases clipped from V and 8 bases from J, the junction kept 11 bases outside the gene matches. This CDR3 is CASSQRQGLVEKLFF. The CDR3 DNA follows: TGTGCCAGCAGCCAAAGACAGGGACTAGTCGAAAAACTGTTTTTT.

This clonotype was recorded at least ten times. V gene TRBV2 combines with J gene TRBJ1-2; D might be TRBD1 (5 bases). From germline, CDR1 is SNHLY and CDR2 FYNNEI. The CDR3 has 13 residues. Trimming took 8 bases from V and 2 from J, leaving 12 bases between them. For the CDR3, the DNA is TGTGCCAGCGGGGGTCAGATCAACTATGGCTACACCTTC. Translated, it gives CASGGQINYGYTF. Filled out from reference TRBV2 and TRBJ1-2, the complete variable domain reads EPEVTQTPSHQVTQMGQEVILRCVPISNHLYFYWYRQILGQKVEFLVSFYNNEISEKSEIFDDQFSVERPDGSNFTLKIRSTKLEDSAMYFCASGGQINYGYTFGSGTRLTVV.

This sequence joins TRBV7-9 and TRBJ2-2, with D uncertain. Germline loops: CDR1 SEHNR, CDR2 FQNEAQ (reference sequence). The CDR3 runs to 15 residues. Trimming took 2 bases from V and 10 from J, leaving 17 bases between them. This CDR3 reads CASSLSPGRTKELFF. In DNA, the CDR3 is TGTGCCAGCAGCTTATCCCCGGGCAGGACGAAGGAGCTGTTTTTT.

This clonotype occurred a few times. The chain links TRBV4-1 to TRBJ1-1; 7 nucleotides line up with TRBD1. The length of the CDR3 is 16 residues. CDR1 is MGHRA, CDR2 YSYEKL, per germline. V gave up 4 bases and J gave up 0 bases; unmatched junction bases: 8. The CDR3 spells CASSRGTAPMNTEAFF. CDR3 bases: TGCGCCAGCAGCCGAGGGACAGCCCCCATGAACACTGAAGCTTTCTTT.